This record looks at one T cell receptor (beta chain) sequence and its context. The antigen is undetermined. The data derive from a study of shared clonotypes between healthy human individuals. At the level of the study: Three plates were used per donor for CD4 naive, three for CD4 memory, two for CD8 naive and one for CD8 memory. Overall study results and limits: Inspection by rarefaction showed sorted-subset sequencing to be incomplete despite large depth. How much donors shared clonotypes was expected to be affected by sequencing depth. With a few donors compared, 4.5% to 6.5% of naive CD4 clonotypes were shared.

Germline loops: CDR1 MNHNS, CDR2 SASEGT. V was clipped by 1 base and J by 8 bases, with 15 bases between them. CDR3 size: 15 residues. Clones were sequenced by immunoSEQ multiplex PCR, and TCRdb holds only the in-frame ones, with some missing. This sample has more than 900,000 clones, with around 78% found just once. Material: memory CD4+ T cells from PBMCs. Subset defined: CD45RA-negative fraction. This chain connects TRBV6-1 to TRBJ1-5; D not certain. The TCR originated in a man between 18 and 35 years old in good health. Some clones in this sample may be carry-over from other donors' samples. This chain's CDR3 is CASSEGWVLSKPQHF. CDR3 DNA: TGTGCCAGCAGTGAAGGCTGGGTTTTGAGTAAGCCCCAGCATTTT.